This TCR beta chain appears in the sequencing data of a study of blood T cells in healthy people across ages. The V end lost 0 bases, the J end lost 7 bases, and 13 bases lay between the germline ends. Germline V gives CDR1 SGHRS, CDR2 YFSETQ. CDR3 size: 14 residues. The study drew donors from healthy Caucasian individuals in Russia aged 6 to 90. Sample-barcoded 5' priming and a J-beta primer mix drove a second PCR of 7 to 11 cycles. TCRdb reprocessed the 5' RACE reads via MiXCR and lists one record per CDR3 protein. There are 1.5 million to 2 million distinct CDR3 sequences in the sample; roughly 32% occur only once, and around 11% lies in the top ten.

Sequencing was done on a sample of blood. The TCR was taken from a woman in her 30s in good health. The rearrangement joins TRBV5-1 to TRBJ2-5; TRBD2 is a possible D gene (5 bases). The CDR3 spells CASSLASSDGTQYF. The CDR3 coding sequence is TGCGCCAGCAGCTTGGCTAGCTCCGACGGGACCCAGTACTTC.